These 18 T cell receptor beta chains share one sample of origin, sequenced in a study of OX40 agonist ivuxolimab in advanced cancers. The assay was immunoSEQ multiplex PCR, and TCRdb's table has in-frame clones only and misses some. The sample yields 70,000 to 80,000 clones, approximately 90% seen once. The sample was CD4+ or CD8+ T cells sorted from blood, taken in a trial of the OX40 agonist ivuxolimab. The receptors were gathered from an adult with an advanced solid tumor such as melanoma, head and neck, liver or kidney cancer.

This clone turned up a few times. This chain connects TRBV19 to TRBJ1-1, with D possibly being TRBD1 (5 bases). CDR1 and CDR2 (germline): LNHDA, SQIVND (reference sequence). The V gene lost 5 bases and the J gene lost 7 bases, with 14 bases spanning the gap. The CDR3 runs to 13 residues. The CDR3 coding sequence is TGTGCCAGTAGTGGCGACAGCTGGATTGAAGCTTTCTTT. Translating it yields CASSGDSWIEAFF.

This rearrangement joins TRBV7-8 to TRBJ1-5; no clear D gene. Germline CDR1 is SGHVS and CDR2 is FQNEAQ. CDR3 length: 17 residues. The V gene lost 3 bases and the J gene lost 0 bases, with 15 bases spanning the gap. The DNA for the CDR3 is TGTGCCAGCAGCTTGGCCAGCGGGGTTAATAGCAATCAGCCCCAGCATTTT. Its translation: CASSLASGVNSNQPQHF.

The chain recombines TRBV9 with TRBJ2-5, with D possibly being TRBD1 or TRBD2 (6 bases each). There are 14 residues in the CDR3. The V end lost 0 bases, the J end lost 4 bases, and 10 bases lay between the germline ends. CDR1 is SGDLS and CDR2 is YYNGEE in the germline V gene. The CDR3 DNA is TGTGCCAGCAGCGTAGAGGGGGGTCCAGAGACCCAGTACTTC. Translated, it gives CASSVEGGPETQYF.

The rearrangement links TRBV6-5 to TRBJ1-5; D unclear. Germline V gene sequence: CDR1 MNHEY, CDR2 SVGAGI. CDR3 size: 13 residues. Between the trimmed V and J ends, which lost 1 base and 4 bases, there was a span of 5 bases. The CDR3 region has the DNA TGTGCCAGCAGTTACTATAGTAATCAGCCCCAGCATTTT. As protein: CASSYYSNQPQHF.

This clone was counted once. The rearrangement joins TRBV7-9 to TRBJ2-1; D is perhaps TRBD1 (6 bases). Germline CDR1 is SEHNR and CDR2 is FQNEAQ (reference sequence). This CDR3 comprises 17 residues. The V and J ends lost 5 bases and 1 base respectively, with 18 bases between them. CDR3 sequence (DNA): TGTGCCAGCAGCGGCATTGGTGGGGGCAGTTCCTACAATGAGCAGTTCTTC. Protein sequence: CASSGIGGGSSYNEQFF.

CDR3 coding DNA: TGTGCCAGCAGCTTAAAGTCTTCCAGGAGAAACACCGGGGAGCTGTTTTTT. Translation gives CASSLKSSRRNTGELFF. This chain links TRBV7-2 with TRBJ2-2; D not resolved. Between the trimmed V and J ends, which lost 2 bases and 2 bases, there was a span of 15 bases. CDR3 length equals 17 residues. The germline CDR1 and CDR2 sequences are SGHTA and FQGNSA.

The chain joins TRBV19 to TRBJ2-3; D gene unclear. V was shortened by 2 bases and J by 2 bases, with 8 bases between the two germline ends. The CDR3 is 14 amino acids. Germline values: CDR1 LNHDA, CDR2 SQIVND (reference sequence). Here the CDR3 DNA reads TGTGCCAGTAGTATACGTCTGACCACAGATACGCAGTATTTT. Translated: CASSIRLTTDTQYF.

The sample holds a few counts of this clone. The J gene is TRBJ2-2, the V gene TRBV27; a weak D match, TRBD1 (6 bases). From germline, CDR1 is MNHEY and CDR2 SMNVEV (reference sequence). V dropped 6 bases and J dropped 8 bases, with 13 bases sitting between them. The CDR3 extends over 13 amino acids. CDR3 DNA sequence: TGTGCCAGCAGCCGGACAGCTTCAGGGGAGCTGTTTTTT. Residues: CASSRTASGELFF.

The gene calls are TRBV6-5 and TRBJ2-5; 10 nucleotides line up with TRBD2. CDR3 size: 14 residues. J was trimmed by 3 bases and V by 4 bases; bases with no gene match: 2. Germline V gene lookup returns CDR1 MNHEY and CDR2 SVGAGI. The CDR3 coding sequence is TGTGCCAGCAGTTTAGCGGGGGGAAAAGAGACCCAGTACTTC. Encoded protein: CASSLAGGKETQYF.

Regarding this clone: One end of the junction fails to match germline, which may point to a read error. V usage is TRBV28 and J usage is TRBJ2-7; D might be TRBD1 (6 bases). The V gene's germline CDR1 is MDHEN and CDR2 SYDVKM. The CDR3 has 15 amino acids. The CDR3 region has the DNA TGTGCCAGCAGCCGGTTCGACAGGACCTCCTCCGAGCAGTACTTC. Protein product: CASSRFDRTSSEQYF.

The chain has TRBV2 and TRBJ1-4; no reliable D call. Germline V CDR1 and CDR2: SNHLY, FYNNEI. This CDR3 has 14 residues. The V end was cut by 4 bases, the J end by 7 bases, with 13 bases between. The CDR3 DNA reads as TGTGCCAGCAGTGGTCACAGTGTGGGTGAAAAACTGTTTTTT. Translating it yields CASSGHSVGEKLFF.

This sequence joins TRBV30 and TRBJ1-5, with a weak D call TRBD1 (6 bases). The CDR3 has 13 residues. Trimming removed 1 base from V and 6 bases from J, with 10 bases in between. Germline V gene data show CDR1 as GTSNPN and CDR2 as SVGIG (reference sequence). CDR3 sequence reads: CAWSGGQIQPQHF. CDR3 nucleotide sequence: TGTGCCTGGAGTGGAGGACAGATTCAGCCCCAGCATTTT.

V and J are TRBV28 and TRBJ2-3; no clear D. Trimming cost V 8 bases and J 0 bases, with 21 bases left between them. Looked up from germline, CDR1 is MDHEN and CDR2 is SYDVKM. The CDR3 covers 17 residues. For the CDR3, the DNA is TGTGCCAGCTCCTTTTTGGATTTGTCTCCCAGCACAGATACGCAGTATTTT. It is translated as CASSFLDLSPSTDTQYF.

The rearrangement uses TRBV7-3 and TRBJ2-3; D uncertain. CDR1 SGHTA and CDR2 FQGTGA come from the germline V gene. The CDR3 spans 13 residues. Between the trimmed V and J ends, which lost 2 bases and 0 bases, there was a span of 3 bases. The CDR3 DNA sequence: TGTGCCAGCAGCTTAGTGAGCACAGATACGCAGTATTTT. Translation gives CASSLVSTDTQYF.

The CDR3 nucleotides are TGTGCCGCTGGACTAGCGGGAGGTAGGAACAATGAGCAGTTCTTC. Its protein is CAAGLAGGRNNEQFF. The rearrangement uses TRBV10-3 and TRBJ2-1; 14 positions agree with TRBD2. The CDR3 loop spans 15 amino acids. Germline V gene lookup returns CDR1 ENHRY and CDR2 SYGVKD. With V trimmed by 11 bases and J by 5 bases, 8 bases remained unmatched.

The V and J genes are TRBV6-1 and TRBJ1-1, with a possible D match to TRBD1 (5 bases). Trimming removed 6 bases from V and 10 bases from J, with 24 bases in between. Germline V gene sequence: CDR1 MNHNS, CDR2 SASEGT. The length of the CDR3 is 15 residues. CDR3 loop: CASSGEFGHNFRAFF. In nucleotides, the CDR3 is TGTGCCAGCAGCGGCGAGTTCGGACACAACTTTCGAGCTTTCTTT.

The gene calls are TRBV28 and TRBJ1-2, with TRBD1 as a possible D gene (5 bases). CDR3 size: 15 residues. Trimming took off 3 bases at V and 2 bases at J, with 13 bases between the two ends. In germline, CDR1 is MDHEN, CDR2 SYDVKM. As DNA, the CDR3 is TGTGCCAGCAGTTTGGGCGGGGCTCCCAACTATGGCTACACCTTC. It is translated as CASSLGGAPNYGYTF.

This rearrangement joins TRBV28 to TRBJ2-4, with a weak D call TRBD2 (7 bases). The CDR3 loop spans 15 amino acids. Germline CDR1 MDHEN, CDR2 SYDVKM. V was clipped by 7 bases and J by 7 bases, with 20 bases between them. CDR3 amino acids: CASNPSGGGLNIQYF. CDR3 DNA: TGTGCCAGCAACCCCTCTGGGGGGGGCTTGAACATTCAGTACTTC.